This is a list of T cell receptor beta chains from one sample in a study of blood T cell repertoires in COVID-19. The repertoire was sequenced with immunoSEQ multiplex PCR; TCRdb's copy has only in-frame clones and lacks some. The sample lists about 62,000 clones; about 83% were seen once. Sequencing was performed on peripheral blood. The receptors were sampled from a human donor in a cohort sampled during active COVID-19. The CDR3 runs from the conserved cysteine through the conserved F or W. D genes are given only for firm matches. Expanded clones get a size class; other rows say once, few or many, or leave the size out.

>TRBV5-4|.|TRBJ2-7|.
CASSVDRRSYEQYF
TGTGCCAGCAGCGTCGACAGGCGCTCCTACGAGCAGTACTTC
>TRBV5-1|.|TRBJ2-2|TRBD2
CASNIRPGLAGGLAGELFF
TGCGCCAGCAACATACGACCGGGACTAGCGGGAGGTCTTGCCGGGGAGCTGTTTTTT
>TRBV18|.|TRBJ1-1|TRBD1
CASSPLGQGAEAFF
TGTGCCAGCTCACCCTTAGGACAGGGCGCTGAAGCTTTCTTT
>TRBV7-8|.|TRBJ2-5|.
CASSSRARDSSYQETQYF
TGTGCCAGCAGCTCCCGCGCACGGGACTCGTCGTACCAAGAGACCCAGTACTTC
>TRBV7-9|few|TRBJ1-1|TRBD1
CASSLRDRGPQNTEAFF
TGTGCCAGCAGCTTAAGGGACAGGGGGCCCCAGAACACTGAAGCTTTCTTT
>TRBV4-2|.|TRBJ2-4|.
CASSQDREQGWDIQYF
TGTGCCAGCAGCCAAGATCGAGAACAGGGTTGGGACATTCAGTACTTC
>TRBV5-1|once|TRBJ1-2|.
CASSLTGEHGYTF
TGCGCCAGCAGCTTGACGGGGGAACATGGCTACACCTTC
>TRBV2|.|TRBJ2-1|TRBD2
CASSGAAGGVSEQFF
TGTGCCAGCAGCGGTGCAGCGGGGGGTGTTTCTGAGCAGTTCTTC
>TRBV6-5|.|TRBJ2-3|TRBD2
CASSPGTSGIKTQYF
TGTGCCAGCAGCCCCGGGACTAGCGGGATCAAGACGCAGTATTTT
>TRBV5-6|once|TRBJ2-3|.
CASSLYRRSDTQYF
TGTGCCAGCAGCTTGTACAGAAGATCAGATACGCAGTATTTT
>TRBV5-1|.|TRBJ2-3|.
CASSSGSTDTQYF
TGCGCCAGCAGCTCGGGTTCCACAGATACGCAGTATTTT
>TRBV7-8|.|TRBJ2-7|.
CASSFIQPAYEQYF
TGTGCCAGCAGCTTTATACAGCCTGCCTACGAGCAGTACTTC
>TRBV5-6|.|TRBJ1-3|TRBD1
CASKRTGGSGNTIYF
TGTGCCAGCAAACGGACAGGGGGCTCTGGAAACACCATATATTTT
>TRBV19|.|TRBJ1-2|TRBD1
CASNDGTEQYGYTF
TGTGCCAGTAATGATGGGACAGAGCAGTACGGCTACACCTTC
>TRBV30|.|TRBJ1-6|.
CAWESPGSPLHF
TGTGCCTGGGAGTCCCCGGGTTCACCCCTCCACTTT
>TRBV27|.|TRBJ2-4|TRBD2
CASSPGAGGRRNIQYF
TGTGCCAGCAGTCCAGGGGCGGGGGGGAGAAGGAACATTCAGTACTTC
>TRBV7-6|.|TRBJ2-7|.
CASSPRQVLSYEQYF
TGTGCCAGCAGTCCGAGACAGGTTCTCTCCTACGAGCAGTACTTC
>TRBV6-6|.|TRBJ2-7|.
CASLAGTYEQYF
TGTGCCAGCCTGGCAGGGACCTACGAGCAGTACTTC
>TRBV5-4|many|TRBJ2-6|.
CASSLGLTHAGANVLTF
TGTGCCAGCAGCTTGGGCCTAACCCACGCTGGGGCCAACGTCCTGACTTTC
>TRBV6-5|.|TRBJ2-5|TRBD2
CASMWGGETQYF
TGTGCCAGCATGTGGGGGGGGGAGACCCAGTACTTC
>TRBV5-1|.|TRBJ1-2|TRBD1
CASSLGITGVGGYTF
TGCGCCAGCAGCTTGGGAATCACAGGGGTCGGTGGCTACACCTTC
>TRBV11-2|.|TRBJ2-5|.
CASSLPGAETQYF
TGTGCCAGCAGCTTACCAGGGGCAGAGACCCAGTACTTC
>TRBV4-2|.|TRBJ1-1|TRBD1
CASSRRGHDTEAFF
TGTGCCAGCAGCCGGAGGGGGCACGACACTGAAGCTTTCTTT
>TRBV7-6|once|TRBJ1-2|TRBD1
CASSFKPTGEGGYTF
TGTGCCAGCAGCTTCAAACCGACAGGGGAGGGTGGCTACACCTTC
>TRBV7-2|.|TRBJ2-1|TRBD2
CASSLVASGNEQFF
TGTGCCAGCAGCTTAGTGGCTAGCGGCAATGAGCAGTTCTTC
>TRBV5-4|few|TRBJ2-3|.
CASRDDGLPSTDTQYF
TGTGCCAGCAGGGATGATGGACTTCCCAGCACAGATACGCAGTATTTT
>TRBV6-5|.|TRBJ1-6|TRBD1
CASRTGLNYNSPLHF
TGTGCCAGCCGGACAGGGCTTAACTATAATTCACCCCTCCACTTT
>TRBV10-3|.|TRBJ2-7|TRBD1
CAISKGQTYEQYF
TGTGCCATCAGTAAGGGACAGACCTACGAGCAGTACTTC
>TRBV9|.|TRBJ2-5|TRBD1
CASTSGQGQETQYF
TGTGCCAGCACCAGTGGACAGGGTCAGGAGACCCAGTACTTC
>TRBV15|.|TRBJ2-1|TRBD1
CATSRDMGRTGYNEQFF
TGTGCCACCAGCAGAGATATGGGGCGGACAGGTTACAATGAGCAGTTCTTC
>TRBV9|few|TRBJ2-4|.
CASSTRPGWDIQYF
TGTGCCAGCAGCACCAGACCGGGTTGGGACATTCAGTACTTC
>TRBV2|.|TRBJ1-2|.
CASSEGSYGYTF
TGTGCCAGCAGTGAAGGCAGCTATGGCTACACCTTC
>TRBV18|.|TRBJ1-6|TRBD1
CASSRDRVVTSPLHF
TGTGCCAGCTCACGAGACAGGGTGGTGACTTCACCCCTCCACTTT